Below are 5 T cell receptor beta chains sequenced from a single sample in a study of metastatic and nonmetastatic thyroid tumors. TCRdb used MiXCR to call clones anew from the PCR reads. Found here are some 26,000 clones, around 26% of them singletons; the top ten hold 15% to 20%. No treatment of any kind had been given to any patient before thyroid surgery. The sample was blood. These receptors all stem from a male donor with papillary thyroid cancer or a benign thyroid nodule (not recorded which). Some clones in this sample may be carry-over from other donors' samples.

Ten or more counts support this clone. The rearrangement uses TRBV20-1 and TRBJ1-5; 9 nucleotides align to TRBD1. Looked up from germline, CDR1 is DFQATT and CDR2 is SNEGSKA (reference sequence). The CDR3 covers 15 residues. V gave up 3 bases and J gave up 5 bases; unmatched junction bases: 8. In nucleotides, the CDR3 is TGCAGTGCTAGCGTCGGGACAGGGACATATCAGCCCCAGCATTTT. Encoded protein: CSASVGTGTYQPQHF.

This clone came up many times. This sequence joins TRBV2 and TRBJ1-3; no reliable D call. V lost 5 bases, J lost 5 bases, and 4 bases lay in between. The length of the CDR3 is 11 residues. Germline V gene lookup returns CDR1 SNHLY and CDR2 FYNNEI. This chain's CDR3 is CASSNRNTIYF. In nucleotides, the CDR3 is TGTGCCAGCAGTAATAGAAACACCATATATTTT.

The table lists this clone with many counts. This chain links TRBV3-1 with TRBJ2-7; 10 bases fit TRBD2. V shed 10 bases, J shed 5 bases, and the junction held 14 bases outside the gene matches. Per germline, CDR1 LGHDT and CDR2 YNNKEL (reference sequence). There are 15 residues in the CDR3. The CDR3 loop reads CATRKSGSGRDEQYF. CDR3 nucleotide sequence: TGTGCCACCCGAAAGAGTGGAAGCGGGAGGGACGAGCAGTACTTC.

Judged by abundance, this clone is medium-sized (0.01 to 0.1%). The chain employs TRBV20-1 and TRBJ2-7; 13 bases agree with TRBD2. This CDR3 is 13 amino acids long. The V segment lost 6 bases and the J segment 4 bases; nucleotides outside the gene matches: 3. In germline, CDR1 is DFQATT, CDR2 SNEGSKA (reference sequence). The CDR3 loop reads CSAGTSGTYEQYF. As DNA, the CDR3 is TGCAGTGCCGGGACTAGCGGGACTTACGAGCAGTACTTC.

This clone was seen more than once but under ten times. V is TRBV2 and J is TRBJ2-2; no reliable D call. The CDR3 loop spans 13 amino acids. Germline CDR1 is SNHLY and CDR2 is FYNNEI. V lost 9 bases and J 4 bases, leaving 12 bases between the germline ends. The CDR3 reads CASQRVPTGELFF. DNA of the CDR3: TGTGCCAGTCAACGGGTCCCCACCGGGGAGCTGTTTTTT.